The entry below gives a single T cell receptor (beta chain) sequence along with its context. The data were taken from a study of blood T cell repertoires in COVID-19. Background on the study: PBMCs, B-cell-depleted T cells, or T cells provided the cDNA or gDNA that made up the material.

Clones were sequenced by immunoSEQ multiplex PCR, and TCRdb holds only the in-frame ones, with some missing. Altogether 200,000 to 250,000 clones are present, more than 75% being singletons, with the ten largest covering roughly 5.5%. The germline V and J ends were trimmed by 0 bases and 1 base, with 24 bases remaining between them. This CDR3 is 21 amino acids long. Germline assignment: CDR1 LGHNA and CDR2 YSLEER. The rearrangement uses TRBV4-3 and TRBJ2-2, with D tentatively TRBD1 (5 bases). The material sequenced was peripheral blood. The source is a woman in her seventies with COVID-19, enrolled during active disease. CDR3 amino acids: CASSQELPQGKMRLNTGELFF. Written as DNA, the CDR3 is TGCGCCAGCAGCCAAGAATTACCGCAGGGTAAAATGAGATTGAACACCGGGGAGCTGTTTTTT.